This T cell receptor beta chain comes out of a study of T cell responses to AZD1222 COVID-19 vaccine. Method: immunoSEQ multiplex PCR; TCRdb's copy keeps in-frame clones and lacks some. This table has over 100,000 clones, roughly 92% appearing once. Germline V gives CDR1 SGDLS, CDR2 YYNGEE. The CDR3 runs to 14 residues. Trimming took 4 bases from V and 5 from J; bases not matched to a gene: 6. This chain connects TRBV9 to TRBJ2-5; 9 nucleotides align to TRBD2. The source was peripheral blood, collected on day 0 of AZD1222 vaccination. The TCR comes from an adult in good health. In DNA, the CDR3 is TGTGCCAGCAGCCCCGGGACTAGCAGGGAGACCCAGTACTTC. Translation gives CASSPGTSRETQYF.